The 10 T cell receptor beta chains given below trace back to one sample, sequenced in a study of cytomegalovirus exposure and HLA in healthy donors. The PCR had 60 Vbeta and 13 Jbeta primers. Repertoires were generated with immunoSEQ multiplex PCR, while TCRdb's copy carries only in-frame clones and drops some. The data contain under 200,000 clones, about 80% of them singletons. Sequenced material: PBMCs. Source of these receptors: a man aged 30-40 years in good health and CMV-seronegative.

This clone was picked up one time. This chain's CDR3 is CASRPGLAGEGDTQYF. In nucleotides, the CDR3 is TGTGCCAGCCGACCAGGACTAGCGGGAGAAGGGGATACGCAGTATTTT. This rearrangement joins TRBV7-9 to TRBJ2-3, with 13 bases lining up with TRBD2. The germline CDR1 and CDR2 sequences are SEHNR and FQNEAQ (reference sequence). The CDR3 has 16 residues. With V trimmed by 8 bases and J by 6 bases, 11 bases remained unmatched.

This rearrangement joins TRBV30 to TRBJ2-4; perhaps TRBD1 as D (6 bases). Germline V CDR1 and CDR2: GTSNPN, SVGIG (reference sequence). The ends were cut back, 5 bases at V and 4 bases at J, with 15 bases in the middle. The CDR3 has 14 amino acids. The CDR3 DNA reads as TGTGCCTGGGGGGGTGGGGGCCAAAAAAACATTCAGTACTTC. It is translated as CAWGGGGQKNIQYF.

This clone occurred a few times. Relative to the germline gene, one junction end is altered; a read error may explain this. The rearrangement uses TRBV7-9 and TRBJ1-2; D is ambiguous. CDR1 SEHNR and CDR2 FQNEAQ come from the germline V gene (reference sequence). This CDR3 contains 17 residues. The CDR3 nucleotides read TGTTCCAGCAGCTTAGCGCTACGTCTACAGACTAACTATGGCTACACCTTC. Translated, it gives CSSSLALRLQTNYGYTF.

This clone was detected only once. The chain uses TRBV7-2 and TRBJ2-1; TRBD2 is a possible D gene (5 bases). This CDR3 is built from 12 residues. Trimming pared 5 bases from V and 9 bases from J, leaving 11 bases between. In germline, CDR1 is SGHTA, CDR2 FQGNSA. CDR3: CASSPFAGEQFF. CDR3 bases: TGTGCCAGCAGCCCCTTTGCGGGTGAGCAGTTCTTC.

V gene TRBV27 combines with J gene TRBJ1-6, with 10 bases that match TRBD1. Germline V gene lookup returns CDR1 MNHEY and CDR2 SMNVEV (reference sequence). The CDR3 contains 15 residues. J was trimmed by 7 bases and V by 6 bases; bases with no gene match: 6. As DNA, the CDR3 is TGTGCCAGCAGCGACAGGGGGCCGAGGAATTCACCCCTCCACTTT. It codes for CASSDRGPRNSPLHF.

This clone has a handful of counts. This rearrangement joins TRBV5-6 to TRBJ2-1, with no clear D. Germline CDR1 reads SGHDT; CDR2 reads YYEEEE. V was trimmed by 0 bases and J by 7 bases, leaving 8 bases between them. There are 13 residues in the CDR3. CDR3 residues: CASSLAPRNEQFF. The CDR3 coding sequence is TGTGCCAGCAGCTTGGCCCCTCGGAATGAGCAGTTCTTC.

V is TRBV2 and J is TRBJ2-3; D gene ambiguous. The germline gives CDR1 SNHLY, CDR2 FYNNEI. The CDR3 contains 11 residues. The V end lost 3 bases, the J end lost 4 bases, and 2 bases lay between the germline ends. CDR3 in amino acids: CASSDADTQYF. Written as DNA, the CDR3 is TGTGCCAGCAGTGACGCAGATACGCAGTATTTT.

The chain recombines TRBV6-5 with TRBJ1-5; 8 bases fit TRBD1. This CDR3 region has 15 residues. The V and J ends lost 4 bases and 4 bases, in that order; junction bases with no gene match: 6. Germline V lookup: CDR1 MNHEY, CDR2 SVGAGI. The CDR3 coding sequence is TGTGCCAGCAGTTCTAGTACAGGGGGTAATCAGCCCCAGCATTTT. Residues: CASSSSTGGNQPQHF.

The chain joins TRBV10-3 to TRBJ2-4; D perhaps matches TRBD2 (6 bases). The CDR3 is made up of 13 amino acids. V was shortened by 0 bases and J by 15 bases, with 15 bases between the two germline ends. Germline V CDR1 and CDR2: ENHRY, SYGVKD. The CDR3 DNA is TGTGCCATCAGTGAGTCGACTAGTGGGCCAAGGTACTTC. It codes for CAISESTSGPRYF.

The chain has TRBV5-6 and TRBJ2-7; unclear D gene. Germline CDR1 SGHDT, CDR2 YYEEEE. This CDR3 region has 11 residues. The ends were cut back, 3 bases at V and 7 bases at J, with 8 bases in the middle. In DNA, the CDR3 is TGTGCCAGCAGCTCAGGTCTTGAGCAGTACTTC. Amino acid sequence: CASSSGLEQYF. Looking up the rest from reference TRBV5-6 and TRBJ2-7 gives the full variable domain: DAGVTQSPTHLIKTRGQQVTLRCSPKSGHDTVSWYQQALGQGPQFIFQYYEEEERQRGNFPDRFSGHQFPNYSSELNVNALLLGDSALYLCASSSGLEQYFGPGTRLTVT.